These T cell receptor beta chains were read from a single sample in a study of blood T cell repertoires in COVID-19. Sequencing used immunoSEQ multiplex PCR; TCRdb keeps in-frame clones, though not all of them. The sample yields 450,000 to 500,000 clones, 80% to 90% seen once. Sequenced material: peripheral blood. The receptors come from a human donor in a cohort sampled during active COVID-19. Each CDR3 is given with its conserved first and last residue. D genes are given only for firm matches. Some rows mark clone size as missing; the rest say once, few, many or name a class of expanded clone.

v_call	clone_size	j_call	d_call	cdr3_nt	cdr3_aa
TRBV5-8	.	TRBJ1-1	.	TGTGCCAGCAGCCCTAGGCCAGAGGTTTTCTTT	CASSPRPEVFF
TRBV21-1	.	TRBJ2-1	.	TGTGCCAGCAGCACCGAAGGACAGGTGAGGGGAAATGAGCAGTTCTTC	CASSTEGQVRGNEQFF
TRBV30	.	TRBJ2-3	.	TGTGCCTGGATCCCAAACCCAGGGGACACAGATACGCAGTATTTT	CAWIPNPGDTDTQYF
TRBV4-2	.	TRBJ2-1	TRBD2	TGTGCCAGCAGCCAAGAAGGGACTAGCGGTTACAATGAGCAGTTCTTC	CASSQEGTSGYNEQFF
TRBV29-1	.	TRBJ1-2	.	TGCAGCGTTGAAGATACAGGAACCGGCTACACCTTC	CSVEDTGTGYTF
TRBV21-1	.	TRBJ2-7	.	TGTGCCAGCAGCTCCCTCTCCCGGGACAAGGAATACGAGCAGTACTTC	CASSSLSRDKEYEQYF
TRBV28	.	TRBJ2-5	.	TGTGCCAGCAGTTTAAAGGTCGGGGGTGAGACCCAGTACTTC	CASSLKVGGETQYF
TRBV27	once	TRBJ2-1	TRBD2	TGTGCCAGCAGTTCTGGGGCGGGAGATCGCAATGAGCAGTTCTTC	CASSSGAGDRNEQFF
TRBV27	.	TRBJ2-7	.	TGTGCCAGCAGTCGTGAACTCAGGGTTTCCTCTGGCGAGCAGTACTTC	CASSRELRVSSGEQYF
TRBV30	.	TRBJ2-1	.	TGTGCCTGGAGTGTACGGGCGGGTGAGCAGTTCTTC	CAWSVRAGEQFF
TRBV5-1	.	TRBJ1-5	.	TGCGCCAGCAGCCCTGACAGCCCAAATCAGCCCCAGCATTTT	CASSPDSPNQPQHF
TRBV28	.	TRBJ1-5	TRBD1	TGTGCCAGCAGACTACAAACAGGGGGACAGCCCCAGCATTTT	CASRLQTGGQPQHF
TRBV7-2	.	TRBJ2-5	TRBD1	TGTGCCAGCAGCTTAGGAAGGGGGCGCGGAGGGACCCAGTACTTC	CASSLGRGRGGTQYF
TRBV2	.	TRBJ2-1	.	TGTGCCAGCAGCCACCCCGCTAGACGCGCCGTTGGAAATGAGCAGTTCTTC	CASSHPARRAVGNEQFF
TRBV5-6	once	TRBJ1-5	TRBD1	TGTGCCAGCAGCATCCGGACAGGGGGCTACAATCAGCCCCAGCATTTT	CASSIRTGGYNQPQHF
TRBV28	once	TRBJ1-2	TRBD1	TGTGCCAGCAGTTTAATGGGACAGGGAGGCTATGGCTACACCTTC	CASSLMGQGGYGYTF
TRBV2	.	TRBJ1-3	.	TGTGCCAGCACCGTGCTGCAGGGGTGGGGAAACACCATATATTTT	CASTVLQGWGNTIYF
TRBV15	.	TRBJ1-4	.	TGTGCCACCTACAATAATGAAAAACTGTTTTTT	CATYNNEKLFF
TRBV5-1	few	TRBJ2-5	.	TGCGCCAGCTTTCGGGGGGCGGGTCCCCAAGAGACCCAGTACTTC	CASFRGAGPQETQYF
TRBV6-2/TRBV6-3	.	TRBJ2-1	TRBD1	TGTGCCAGCAGTACAGGGGGGTTCTACAATGAGCAGTTCTTC	CASSTGGFYNEQFF
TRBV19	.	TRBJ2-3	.	TGTGCCAGTATAGGGGTGGGGTATGGGCCCACAGATACGCAGTATTTT	CASIGVGYGPTDTQYF
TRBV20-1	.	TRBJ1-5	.	TGCAGTGCTCTCCAGAATCAGCCCCAGCATTTT	CSALQNQPQHF
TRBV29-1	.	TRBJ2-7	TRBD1	TGCAGCGTTTCCTTGGACAGGGCCTCCTACGAGCAGTACTTC	CSVSLDRASYEQYF
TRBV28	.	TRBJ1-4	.	TGTGCCAGCAGCGACGGACAGACCTTTTTTATGACTAATGAAAAACTGTTTTTT	CASSDGQTFFMTNEKLFF
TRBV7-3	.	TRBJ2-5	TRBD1	TGTGCCAGCAGCTTAACCCGGGACAGGGAAGAGACCCAGTACTTC	CASSLTRDREETQYF
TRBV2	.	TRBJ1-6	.	TGTGCCGGAATCGACAGTTTACTGTCACCCCTCCACTTT	CAGIDSLLSPLHF
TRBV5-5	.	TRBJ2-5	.	TGTGCCAGCAGCTCCTACCAAGAGACCCAGTACTTC	CASSSYQETQYF
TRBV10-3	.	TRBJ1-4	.	TGTGCCATCAGCGGCTCGGGTGCAATTAATGAAAAACTGTTTTTT	CAISGSGAINEKLFF
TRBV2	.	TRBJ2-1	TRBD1	TGTGCCAGCACCCGGGACAGATTCGGAAATGAGCAGTTCTTC	CASTRDRFGNEQFF
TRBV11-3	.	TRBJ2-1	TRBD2	TGTGCCAGCAGCGTGGCGGGAGGGCCGGTGTTCTTC	CASSVAGGPVFF
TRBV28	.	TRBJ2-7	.	TGTGCCAGCACCTTTGCGTCCCGGGACACCTACGAGCAGTACTTC	CASTFASRDTYEQYF
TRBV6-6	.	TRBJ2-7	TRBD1	TGTGCCAGCAGCCATATCCGGGACAGGGGCCCCGAGCAGTACTTC	CASSHIRDRGPEQYF
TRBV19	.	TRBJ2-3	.	TGTGCCAGTAGTATAGTGGTTCGGGAAGATACGCAGTATTTT	CASSIVVREDTQYF
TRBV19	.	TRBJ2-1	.	TGTGCCAGTAGTATTTCAAGGGGCGCCGGATACAATGAGCAGTTCTTC	CASSISRGAGYNEQFF
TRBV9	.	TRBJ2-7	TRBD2	TGTGCCAGCAGCGCAGCGGGAGGTCCCTACGAGCAGTACTTC	CASSAAGGPYEQYF
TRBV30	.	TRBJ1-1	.	TGTGCCTCCCACAGGGATGGGAACACTGAAGCTTTCTTT	CASHRDGNTEAFF
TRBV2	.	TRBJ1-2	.	TGTGCCAGCAGTGAGCGGGGAGGGGACTATGGCTACACCTTC	CASSERGGDYGYTF
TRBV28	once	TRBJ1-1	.	TGTGCCAGCAGTTTCCGGGACGGGAGAGGAACTGAAGCTTTCTTT	CASSFRDGRGTEAFF
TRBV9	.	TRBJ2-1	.	TGTGCCAGCAGCGTCCTGGCCCAAAGCAATGAGCAGTTCTTC	CASSVLAQSNEQFF
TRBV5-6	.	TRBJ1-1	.	TGTGCCAGCAGCTTCCCCACACTGAACACTGAAGCTTTCTTT	CASSFPTLNTEAFF
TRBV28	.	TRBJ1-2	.	TGTGCCAGCATGCGTTTTGGCTACACCTTC	CASMRFGYTF
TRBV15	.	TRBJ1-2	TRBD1	TGTGCCACCAGCCTTCGGGACAGCAACTATGGCTACACCTTC	CATSLRDSNYGYTF
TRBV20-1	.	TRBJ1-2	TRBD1	TGCAGTGTCGTTGGAGGGGGCGGCTACACCTTC	CSVVGGGGYTF
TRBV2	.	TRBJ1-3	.	TGTGCCAGCAGTCTCGAGACGGGGGGCTCTGGAAACACCATATATTTT	CASSLETGGSGNTIYF
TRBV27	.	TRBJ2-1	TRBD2	TGTGCCAGCAGATTAGCGGGAGGCCCTCAGTGGCAGTTCTTC	CASRLAGGPQWQFF
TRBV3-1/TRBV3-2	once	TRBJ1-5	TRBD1	TGTGCCAGCAGCCAAGATTTTACAGGGGGGAATCAGCCCCAGCATTTT	CASSQDFTGGNQPQHF
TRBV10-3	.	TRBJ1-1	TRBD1	TGTGCCATCAGGACAGGGGACTCCCCGTATTTGAACACTGAAGCTTTCTTT	CAIRTGDSPYLNTEAFF
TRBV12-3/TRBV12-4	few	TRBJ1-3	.	TGTGCCAGCAGTTTACGGGCTGGAAACACCATATATTTT	CASSLRAGNTIYF
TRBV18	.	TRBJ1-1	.	TGTGCCAGCTCACCAACACAGGGCAATCCTGAAGCTTTCTTT	CASSPTQGNPEAFF
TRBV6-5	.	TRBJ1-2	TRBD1	TGTGCCAGCAGCCCCCCGGGACAGGGATTTGAAGGCTACACCTTC	CASSPPGQGFEGYTF
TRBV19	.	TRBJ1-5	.	TGTGCCAGTGGGGGACTTCGCAATCAGCCCCAGCATTTT	CASGGLRNQPQHF
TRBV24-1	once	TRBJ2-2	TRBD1	TGTGCCACCAGTGACTCAAACAGGGGGCCGAACACCGGGGAGCTGTTTTTT	CATSDSNRGPNTGELFF
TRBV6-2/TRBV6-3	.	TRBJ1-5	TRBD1	TGTGCCAGCAGTTCGACAGGGCGGAGAGAGCCCCAGCATTTT	CASSSTGRREPQHF